This is a list of T cell receptor beta chains from one sample in a study of beta chain features in type 1 diabetes. Assay used: immunoSEQ multiplex PCR; TCRdb lists only in-frame clones, some missing. The sample holds roughly 40,000 clones; roughly 49% are singletons and the top ten take around 0.7%. Source material: central memory CD4+ T cells from blood. The receptors were gathered from a woman under 30 in good health. CDR3s include the opening cysteine and the closing phenylalanine or tryptophan. A D gene is named only where the DNA matches it firmly. Clone sizes are given selectively: once, few, many, or a class where the clone is expanded.

>few|TRBJ2-5|TRBD1|16|TRBV7-2
TGTGCCAGCAGCTCTTGGCCCGGACAGGGTCAAGAGACCCAGTACTTC
CASSSWPGQGQETQYF
>-|TRBJ1-1|TRBD1|16|TRBV18
TGTGCCAGCTCAGCGGACAGGGGGCCGGGGAACACTGAAGCTTTCTTT
CASSADRGPGNTEAFF
>-|TRBJ2-7|TRBD1|15|TRBV5-8
TGTGCCAGCAGCACGCCCGGGACAGGGTGGTACGAGCAGTACTTC
CASSTPGTGWYEQYF
>-|TRBJ2-2|-|14|TRBV5-4
TGTGCCGTCGAGAGGCGACCGAACACCGGGGAGCTGTTTTTT
CAVERRPNTGELFF
>-|TRBJ2-5|-|13|TRBV19
TGTGCCAGTAGTTCCAGGTACCAAGAGACCCAGTACTTC
CASSSRYQETQYF
>few|TRBJ2-5|-|14|TRBV5-4
TGTGCCAGCAATTCTCGGCAGGGCGAAGAGACCCAGTACTTC
CASNSRQGEETQYF
>few|TRBJ2-7|TRBD1|15|TRBV2
TGTGCCAGCAGTGGGGACAGGGGGAGCTCCTACGAGCAGTACTTC
CASSGDRGSSYEQYF
>-|TRBJ2-2|TRBD2|17|TRBV5-1
TGCGCCAGCAGCTCAACTCCGACGGGGGGAGGAACCGGGGAGCTGTTTTTT
CASSSTPTGGGTGELFF
>-|TRBJ1-1|TRBD1|12|TRBV28
TGTGCCCACAGGGGTCAAAGCACTGAAGCTTTCTTT
CAHRGQSTEAFF
>-|TRBJ2-1|-|15|TRBV19
TGTGCCAGTAGTATAGATAGACTCCGGGGCAATGAGCAGTTCTTC
CASSIDRLRGNEQFF
>few|TRBJ2-1|TRBD1|16|TRBV6-6
TGTGCCAGCAGTATGCAGGGGGCCCGCAACTACAATGAGCAGTTCTTC
CASSMQGARNYNEQFF
>-|TRBJ2-2|-|16|TRBV5-1
TGCGCCAGTCAAGGTCACGCGCGGGGGCTCGCCGGGGAGCTGTTTTTT
CASQGHARGLAGELFF
>few|TRBJ2-3|-|15|TRBV2
TGTGCCAGCAGGAAGGACCAGGGTAGCACAGATACGCAGTATTTT
CASRKDQGSTDTQYF
>few|TRBJ1-2|TRBD1|14|TRBV5-1
TGCGCCAGCAGCCCCGGGACAGGAGGCTATGGCTACACCTTC
CASSPGTGGYGYTF
>-|TRBJ1-1|-|12|TRBV6-1
TGTGCCACCAGCCCCGACTACACTGAAGCTTTCTTT
CATSPDYTEAFF
>few|TRBJ1-4|TRBD1|15|TRBV11-2
TGTGCCAGCAGCTCAGGAGACAGGGAAGATGAAAAACTGTTTTTT
CASSSGDREDEKLFF
>few|TRBJ1-1|-|13|TRBV10-3
TGTGCCATCAGACAGTCGTTGAACACTGAAGCTTTCTTT
CAIRQSLNTEAFF
>-|TRBJ2-3|TRBD2|18|TRBV27
TGTGCCAGCAGTTACCAGGGACTAGCGGGAGTCGCTGTGAATACGCAGTATTTT
CASSYQGLAGVAVNTQYF
>once|TRBJ1-1|TRBD1|13|TRBV30
TGTGCCTGGATGTTCGGCAACAGGGGTTCGGCTTTCTTT
CAWMFGNRGSAFF
>-|TRBJ2-1|TRBD2|17|TRBV5-4
TGTGCCAGCAGCTTGGCCAGGGAAGCGGGGGTCGGGAATGAGCAGTTCTTC
CASSLAREAGVGNEQFF
>-|TRBJ1-2|-|14|TRBV2
TGTGCCAGCAGTTCCCAGGTCTTTTTCTTTGGCTACACCTTC
CASSSQVFFFGYTF
>-|TRBJ1-2|-|14|TRBV6-1
TGTGCCAGCAGGAAACACAACCCAGCGGCCGGCTACACCTTC
CASRKHNPAAGYTF
>-|TRBJ2-3|TRBD1|15|TRBV5-1
TGCGCCAGCAGCTTGAACAGGGGTGGTGCAGATACGCAGTATTTT
CASSLNRGGADTQYF
>-|TRBJ1-2|TRBD1|16|TRBV6-6
TGTGCCAGCAGTTACTCGACAGGGAGGACCGTTGAGGGCTACACCTTC
CASSYSTGRTVEGYTF
>-|TRBJ1-2|TRBD1|16|TRBV30
TGTGCCTGGGAAAAATTAGGGGGGACAGCTAACTATGGCTACACCTTC
CAWEKLGGTANYGYTF
>-|TRBJ2-7|-|15|TRBV4-2
TGTGCCAGCAGCCAAGGCGGGACAGTCTTTTCCGAGCAGTACTTC
CASSQGGTVFSEQYF
>-|TRBJ2-7|TRBD1|15|TRBV7-3
TGTGCCAGCAGCCCCAGGCAGGGGGCGCGATACGAGCAGTACTTC
CASSPRQGARYEQYF
>-|TRBJ1-1|TRBD1|16|TRBV5-1
TGCGCCAGCAGCTTGGCGGAGGGGGCCATGAACACTGAAGCTTTCTTT
CASSLAEGAMNTEAFF
>-|TRBJ2-1|-|14|TRBV7-2
TGTGCCAGCAGGCGGGACAGTTACTACAATGAGCAGTTCTTC
CASRRDSYYNEQFF
>-|TRBJ1-5|-|14|TRBV19
TGTGCCAGTAGTTTCCTGGGCGGGGGGTCGCCCCAGCATTTT
CASSFLGGGSPQHF
>-|TRBJ2-1|TRBD1|17|TRBV5-1
TGCGCCAGCAGTTTTCTACGAACGGGGGACAGGGTCGATGAGCAGTTCTTC
CASSFLRTGDRVDEQFF
>few|TRBJ2-1|TRBD2|16|TRBV4-1
TGCGCCAGCAGCCGAGATCGTACTAGCGGGTGGGATGAGCAGTTCTTC
CASSRDRTSGWDEQFF
>few|TRBJ2-5|-|14|TRBV5-6
TGTGCCAGCAGCATCGGAGGGGCGGTCGAGACCCAGTACTTC
CASSIGGAVETQYF
>few|TRBJ1-5|TRBD1|12|TRBV2
TGTGCCAGTAAACAGGGGGATCAGCCCCAGCATTTT
CASKQGDQPQHF
>-|TRBJ1-4|-|14|TRBV30
TGTGCCTGGAGCGGTGGTGGAGGTAATGAAAAACTGTTTTTT
CAWSGGGGNEKLFF
>-|TRBJ2-7|TRBD2|15|TRBV5-6
TGTGCCAGCAGCTTGACCGGGGGGGACTACTGGGAGCAGTACTTC
CASSLTGGDYWEQYF
>few|TRBJ2-5|-|13|TRBV5-1
TGCGCCAGCAGCTTGGCACAGCAAGAGACCCAGTACTTC
CASSLAQQETQYF
>few|TRBJ1-1|-|13|TRBV7-2
TGTGCCAGCAGCCGTTCTTCCAACACTGAAGCTTTCTTT
CASSRSSNTEAFF
>-|TRBJ1-3|TRBD1|16|TRBV2
TGTGCCAGCAGATCAGGGGGTCTGAGCTCTGGAAACACCATATATTTT
CASRSGGLSSGNTIYF
>-|TRBJ2-4|TRBD1|14|TRBV19
TGTGCCAGTGGACAGGGACTAGCCAAAAACATTCAGTACTTC
CASGQGLAKNIQYF
>-|TRBJ1-1|-|14|TRBV27
TGTGCCAGCGAAGGGAGGGGCTTGAACACTGAAGCTTTCTTT
CASEGRGLNTEAFF
>-|TRBJ2-2|TRBD1|15|TRBV5-1
TGCGCCAGCAGCCCAGGACAGGGTTTGGTCGGGGAGCTGTTTTTT
CASSPGQGLVGELFF
>-|TRBJ2-7|TRBD1|15|TRBV2
TGTGCCAGCCAATCTGACAGGGGCAACGCCTACGAGCAGTACTTC
CASQSDRGNAYEQYF
>few|TRBJ2-7|-|14|TRBV30
TGTGCCTGGAGTGAGAGAACAGGAGGGATTGTGCAGTACTTC
CAWSERTGGIVQYF
>-|TRBJ1-1|TRBD1|14|TRBV12-5
TGTGCTAGTGGTTTGAGGACAGGACCGTTTGAAGCTTTCTTT
CASGLRTGPFEAFF
>-|TRBJ1-1|-|11|TRBV12-5
TGTGCTAGTGGCCGGGGAACTGAAGCTTTCTTT
CASGRGTEAFF
>-|TRBJ2-2|TRBD1|15|TRBV7-8
TGTGCCAGCAGCTCCGCAGGGGGTTATGCCGGGGAGCTGTTTTTT
CASSSAGGYAGELFF
>-|TRBJ1-2|TRBD1|16|TRBV7-9
TGTGCCAGCAGCCTCCGACAGGGGACGCCAGAGAGGGGCTACACCTTC
CASSLRQGTPERGYTF
>few|TRBJ1-1|TRBD1|17|TRBV29-1
TGCAGCGCCACACCACCGACAGGGGGCCTCCCTCACACTGAAGCTTTCTTT
CSATPPTGGLPHTEAFF
>few|TRBJ2-7|-|13|TRBV18
TGTGCCAGCTCACCATCAGGTAGCTACGAGCAGTACTTC
CASSPSGSYEQYF
>few|TRBJ1-1|TRBD1|12|TRBV6-6
TGTGCCAGCATGGACAGGGGCCGTGAAGCTTTCTTT
CASMDRGREAFF
>few|TRBJ2-2|-|15|TRBV5-6
TGTGCCAGCGCAGACAGCCCCCTTTCCACCGGGGAGCTGTTTTTT
CASADSPLSTGELFF